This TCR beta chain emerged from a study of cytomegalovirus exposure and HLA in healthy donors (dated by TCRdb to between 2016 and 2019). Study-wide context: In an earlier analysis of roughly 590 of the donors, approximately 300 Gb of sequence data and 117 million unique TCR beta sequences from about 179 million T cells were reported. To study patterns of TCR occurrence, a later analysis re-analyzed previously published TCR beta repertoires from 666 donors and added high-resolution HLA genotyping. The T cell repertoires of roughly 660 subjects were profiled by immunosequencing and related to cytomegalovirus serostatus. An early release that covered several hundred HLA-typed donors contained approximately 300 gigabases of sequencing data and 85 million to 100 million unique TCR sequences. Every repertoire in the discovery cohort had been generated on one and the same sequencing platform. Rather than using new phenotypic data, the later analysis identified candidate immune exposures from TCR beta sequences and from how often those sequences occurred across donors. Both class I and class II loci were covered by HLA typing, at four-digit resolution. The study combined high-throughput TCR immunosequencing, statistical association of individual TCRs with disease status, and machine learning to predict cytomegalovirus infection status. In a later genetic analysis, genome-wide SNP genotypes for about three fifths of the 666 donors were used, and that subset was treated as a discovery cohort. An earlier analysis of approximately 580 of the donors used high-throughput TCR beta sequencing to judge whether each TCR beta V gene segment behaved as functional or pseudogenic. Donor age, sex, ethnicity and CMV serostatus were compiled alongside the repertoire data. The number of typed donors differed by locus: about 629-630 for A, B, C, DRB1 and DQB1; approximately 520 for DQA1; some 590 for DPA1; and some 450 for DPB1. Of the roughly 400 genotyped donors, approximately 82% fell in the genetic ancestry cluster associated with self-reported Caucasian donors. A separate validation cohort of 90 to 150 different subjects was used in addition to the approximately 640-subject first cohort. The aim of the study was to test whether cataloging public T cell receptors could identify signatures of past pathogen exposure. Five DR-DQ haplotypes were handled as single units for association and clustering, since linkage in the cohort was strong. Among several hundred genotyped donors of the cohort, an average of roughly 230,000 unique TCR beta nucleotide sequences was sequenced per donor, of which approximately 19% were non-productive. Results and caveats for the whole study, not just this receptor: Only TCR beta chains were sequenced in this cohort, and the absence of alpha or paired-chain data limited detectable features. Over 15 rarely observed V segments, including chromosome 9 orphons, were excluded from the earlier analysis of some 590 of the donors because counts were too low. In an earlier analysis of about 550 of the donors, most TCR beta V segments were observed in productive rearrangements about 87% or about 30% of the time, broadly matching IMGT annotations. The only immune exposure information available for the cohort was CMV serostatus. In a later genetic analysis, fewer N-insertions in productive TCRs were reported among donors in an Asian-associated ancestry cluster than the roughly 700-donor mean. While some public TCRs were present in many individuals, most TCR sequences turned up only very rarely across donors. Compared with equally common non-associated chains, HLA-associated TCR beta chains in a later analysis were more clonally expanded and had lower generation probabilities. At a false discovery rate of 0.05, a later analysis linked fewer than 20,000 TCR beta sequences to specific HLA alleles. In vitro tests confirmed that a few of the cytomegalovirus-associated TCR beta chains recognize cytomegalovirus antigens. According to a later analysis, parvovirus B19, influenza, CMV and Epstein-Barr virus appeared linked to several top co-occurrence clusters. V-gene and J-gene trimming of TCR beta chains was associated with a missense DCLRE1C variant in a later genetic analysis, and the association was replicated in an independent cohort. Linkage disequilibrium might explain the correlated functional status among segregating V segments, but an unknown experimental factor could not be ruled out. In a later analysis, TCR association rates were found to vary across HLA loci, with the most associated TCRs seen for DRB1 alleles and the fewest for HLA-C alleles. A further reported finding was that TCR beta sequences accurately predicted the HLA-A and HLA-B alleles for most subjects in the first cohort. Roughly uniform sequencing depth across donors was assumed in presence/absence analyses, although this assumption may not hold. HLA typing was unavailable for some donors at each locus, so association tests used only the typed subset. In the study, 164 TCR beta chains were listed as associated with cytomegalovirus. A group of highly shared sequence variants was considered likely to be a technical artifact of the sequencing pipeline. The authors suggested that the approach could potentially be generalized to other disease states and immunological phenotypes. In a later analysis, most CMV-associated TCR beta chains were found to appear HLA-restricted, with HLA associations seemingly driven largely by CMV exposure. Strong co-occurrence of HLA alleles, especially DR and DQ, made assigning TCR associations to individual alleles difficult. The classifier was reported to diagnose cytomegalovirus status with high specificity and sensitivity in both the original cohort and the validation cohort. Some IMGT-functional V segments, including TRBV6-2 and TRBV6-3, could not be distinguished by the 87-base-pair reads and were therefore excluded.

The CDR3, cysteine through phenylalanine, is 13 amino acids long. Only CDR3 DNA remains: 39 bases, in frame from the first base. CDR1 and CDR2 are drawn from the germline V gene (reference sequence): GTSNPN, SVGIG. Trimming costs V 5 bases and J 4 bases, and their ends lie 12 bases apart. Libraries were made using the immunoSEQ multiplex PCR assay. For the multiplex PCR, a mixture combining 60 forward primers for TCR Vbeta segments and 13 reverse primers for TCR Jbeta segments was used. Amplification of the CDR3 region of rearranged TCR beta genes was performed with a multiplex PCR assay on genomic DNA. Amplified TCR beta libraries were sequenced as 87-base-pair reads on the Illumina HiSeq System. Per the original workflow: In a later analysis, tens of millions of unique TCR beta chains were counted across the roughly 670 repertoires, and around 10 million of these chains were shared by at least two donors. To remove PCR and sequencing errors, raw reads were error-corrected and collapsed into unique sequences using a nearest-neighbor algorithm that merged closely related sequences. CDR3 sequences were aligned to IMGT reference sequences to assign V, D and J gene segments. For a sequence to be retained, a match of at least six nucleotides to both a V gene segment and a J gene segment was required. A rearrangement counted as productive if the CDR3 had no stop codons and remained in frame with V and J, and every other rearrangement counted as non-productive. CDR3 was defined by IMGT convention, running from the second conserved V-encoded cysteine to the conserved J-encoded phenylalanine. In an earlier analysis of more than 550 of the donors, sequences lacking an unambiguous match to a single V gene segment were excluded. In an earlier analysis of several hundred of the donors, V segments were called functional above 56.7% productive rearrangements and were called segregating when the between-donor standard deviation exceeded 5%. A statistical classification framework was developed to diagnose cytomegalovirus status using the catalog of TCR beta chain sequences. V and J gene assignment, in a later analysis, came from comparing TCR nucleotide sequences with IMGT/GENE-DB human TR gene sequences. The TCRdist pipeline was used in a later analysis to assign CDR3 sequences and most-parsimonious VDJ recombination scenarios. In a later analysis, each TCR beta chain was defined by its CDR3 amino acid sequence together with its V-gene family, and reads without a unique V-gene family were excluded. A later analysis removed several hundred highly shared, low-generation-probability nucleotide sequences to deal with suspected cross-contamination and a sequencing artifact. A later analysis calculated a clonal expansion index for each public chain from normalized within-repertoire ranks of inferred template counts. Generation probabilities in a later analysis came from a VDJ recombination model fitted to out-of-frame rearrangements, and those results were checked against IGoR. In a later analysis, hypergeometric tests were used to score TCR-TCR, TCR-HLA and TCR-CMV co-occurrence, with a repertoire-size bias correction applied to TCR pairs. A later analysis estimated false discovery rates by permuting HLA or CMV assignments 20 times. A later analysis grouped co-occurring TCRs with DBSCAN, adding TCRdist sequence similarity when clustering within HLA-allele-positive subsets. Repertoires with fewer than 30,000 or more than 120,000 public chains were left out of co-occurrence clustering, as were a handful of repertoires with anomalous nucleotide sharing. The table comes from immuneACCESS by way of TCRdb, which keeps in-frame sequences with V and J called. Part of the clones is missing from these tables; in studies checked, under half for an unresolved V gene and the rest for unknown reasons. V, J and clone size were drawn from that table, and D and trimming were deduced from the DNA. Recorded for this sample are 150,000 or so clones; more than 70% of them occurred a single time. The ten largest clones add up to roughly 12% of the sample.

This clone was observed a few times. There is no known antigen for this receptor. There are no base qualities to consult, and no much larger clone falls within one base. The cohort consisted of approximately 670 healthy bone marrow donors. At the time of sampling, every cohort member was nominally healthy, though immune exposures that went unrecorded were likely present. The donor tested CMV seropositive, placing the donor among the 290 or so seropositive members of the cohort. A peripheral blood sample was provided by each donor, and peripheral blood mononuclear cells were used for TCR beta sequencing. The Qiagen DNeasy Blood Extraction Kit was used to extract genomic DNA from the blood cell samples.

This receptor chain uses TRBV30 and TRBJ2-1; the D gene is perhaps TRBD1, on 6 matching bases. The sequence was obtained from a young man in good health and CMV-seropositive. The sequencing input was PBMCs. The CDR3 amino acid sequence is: CAWGDTPYNEQFF. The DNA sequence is TGTGCCTGGGGGGACACCCCTTACAATGAGCAGTTCTTC.